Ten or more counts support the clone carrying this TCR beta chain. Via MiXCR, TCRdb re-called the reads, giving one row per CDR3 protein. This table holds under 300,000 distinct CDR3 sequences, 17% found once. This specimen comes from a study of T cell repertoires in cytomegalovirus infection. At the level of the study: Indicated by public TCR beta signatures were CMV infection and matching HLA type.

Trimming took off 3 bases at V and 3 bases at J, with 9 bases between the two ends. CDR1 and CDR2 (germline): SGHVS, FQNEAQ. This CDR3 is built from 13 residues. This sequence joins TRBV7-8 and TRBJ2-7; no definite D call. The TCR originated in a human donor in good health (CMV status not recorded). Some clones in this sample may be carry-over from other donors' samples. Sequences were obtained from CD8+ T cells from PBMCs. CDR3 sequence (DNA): TGTGCCAGCAGCTTCGCCCAGGACTACGAGCAGTACTTC. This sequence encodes CASSFAQDYEQYF.